A selection of T cell receptor beta chains follows, all from one sample in a study of blood T cells in healthy people across ages. TCRdb redid the calling of the 5' RACE reads with MiXCR, one entry per CDR3 protein. In the table there are about 900,000 distinct CDR3 sequences, roughly 43% of which are singletons. Sequences were obtained from blood. These receptors came from a man younger than 40 in good health. The CDR3 runs from the conserved cysteine through the conserved F or W.

V gene: TRBV4-1
CDR3 protein: CASSQAPGHQETQYF

V gene: TRBV27
CDR3 protein: CASSPLVNTEAFF

V gene: TRBV12-3/TRBV12-4
CDR3 protein: CASSSSILAYEQYF

V gene: TRBV4-1
CDR3 protein: CASGEEQLATTQYF

V gene: TRBV7-9
CDR3 protein: CASSLDGDLYEQYF

V gene: TRBV30
CDR3 protein: CAWSVGQKETQYF

V gene: TRBV29-1
CDR3 protein: CSVASSSYEQYF

V gene: TRBV25-1
CDR3 protein: CASSATGYGELFF

V gene: TRBV4-1
CDR3 protein: CASSQAGQYNEKLFF

V gene: TRBV6-2/TRBV6-3
CDR3 protein: CASSDLRGLEQFF

V gene: TRBV29-1
CDR3 protein: CSVRGRVDYGYTF

V gene: TRBV7-2
CDR3 protein: CASSERGDSSYEQYF

V gene: TRBV3-1
CDR3 protein: CASSPNPPTILGDTQYF

V gene: TRBV20-1
CDR3 protein: CSASTRVADTQYF

V gene: TRBV24-1
CDR3 protein: CATSDGIGEQYF

V gene: TRBV30
CDR3 protein: CAWSVPGAHSPLHF

V gene: TRBV6-5
CDR3 protein: CASSFQQDSRGNTIYF

V gene: TRBV18
CDR3 protein: CASSPPMRGTDTQYF

V gene: TRBV10-3
CDR3 protein: CAISDLRGRETQYF

V gene: TRBV12-3/TRBV12-4
CDR3 protein: CASSPYGTGSSYEQYF

V gene: TRBV19
CDR3 protein: CASSTTSGGNEQFF

V gene: TRBV13
CDR3 protein: CASSPDLWTYNEQFF

V gene: TRBV4-1
CDR3 protein: CASSQEGYRDNEQFF

V gene: TRBV4-1
CDR3 protein: CASSQDLRTESKNIQYF

V gene: TRBV10-3
CDR3 protein: CAISSDRRGTEAFF

V gene: TRBV20-1
CDR3 protein: CSAFRGGQPQHF

V gene: TRBV29-1
CDR3 protein: CSVEGGQTGELFF

V gene: TRBV7-2
CDR3 protein: CVSSFRDRGFRPNEQYF

V gene: TRBV9
CDR3 protein: CASSAGGGADTQYF

V gene: TRBV3-1
CDR3 protein: CASSQGGRTGETQYF

V gene: TRBV29-1
CDR3 protein: CSVERGREETQYF

V gene: TRBV12-3/TRBV12-4
CDR3 protein: CASSFEGGTTGELFF

V gene: TRBV7-2
CDR3 protein: CASSSGTGKTKNIQYF

V gene: TRBV6-5
CDR3 protein: CASSFYTGELFF

V gene: TRBV20-1
CDR3 protein: CSAQGRSNQPQHF

V gene: TRBV6-2/TRBV6-3
CDR3 protein: CASSYPDEQETQYF

V gene: TRBV6-5
CDR3 protein: CASMTTPGTDTQYF

V gene: TRBV7-2
CDR3 protein: CASSLGVNSPLHF

V gene: TRBV29-1
CDR3 protein: CSGGPSNEKLFF

V gene: TRBV27
CDR3 protein: CAIPAYEQYF

V gene: TRBV6-5
CDR3 protein: CASSYLGGYNEQFF

V gene: TRBV4-2
CDR3 protein: CASSQETGGQETQYF

V gene: TRBV5-5
CDR3 protein: CASSGTDTDTQYF

V gene: TRBV11-1
CDR3 protein: CASARSSYEQYF

V gene: TRBV5-1
CDR3 protein: CASSAGTGGLYNEQFF

V gene: TRBV20-1
CDR3 protein: CSAPIGQGGFYGYTF

V gene: TRBV9
CDR3 protein: CASSGGLALHTGTQYF

V gene: TRBV29-1
CDR3 protein: CSVDRPEDEQFF

V gene: TRBV28
CDR3 protein: CASRPSGLTPDEQYF